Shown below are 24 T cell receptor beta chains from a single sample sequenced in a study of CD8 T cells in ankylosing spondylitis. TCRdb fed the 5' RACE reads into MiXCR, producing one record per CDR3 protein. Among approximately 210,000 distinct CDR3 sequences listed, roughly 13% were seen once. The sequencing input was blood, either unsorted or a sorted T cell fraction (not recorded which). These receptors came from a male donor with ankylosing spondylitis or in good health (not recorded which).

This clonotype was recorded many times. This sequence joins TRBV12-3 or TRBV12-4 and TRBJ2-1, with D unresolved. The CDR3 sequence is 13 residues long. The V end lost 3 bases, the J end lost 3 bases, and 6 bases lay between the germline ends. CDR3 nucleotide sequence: TGTGCCAGCAGTTTGCCAGGCTACAATGAGCAGTTCTTC. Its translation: CASSLPGYNEQFF.

The CDR3 coding sequence is TGCGCCAGCAGCCCTAGACCCTCCAATATCTACGAGCAGTACTTC. Its protein is CASSPRPSNIYEQYF. The chain couples TRBV4-1 to TRBJ2-7; D gene uncertain. The CDR3 runs 15 residues. The V and J ends lost 4 bases and 3 bases respectively, with 16 bases between them. Germline V CDR1 and CDR2: MGHRA, YSYEKL.

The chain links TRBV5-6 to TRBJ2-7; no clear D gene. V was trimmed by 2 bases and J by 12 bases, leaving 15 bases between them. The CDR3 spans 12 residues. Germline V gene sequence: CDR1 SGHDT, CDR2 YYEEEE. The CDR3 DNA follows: TGTGCCAGCAGCTTTCGGCAGAGCCCGCCGTACTTC. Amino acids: CASSFRQSPPYF.

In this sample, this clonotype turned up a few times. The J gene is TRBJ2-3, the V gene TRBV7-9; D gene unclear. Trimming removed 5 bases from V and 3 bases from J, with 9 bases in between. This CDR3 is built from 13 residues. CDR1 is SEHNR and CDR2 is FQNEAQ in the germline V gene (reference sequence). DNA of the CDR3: TGTGCCAGCAGCCACCAACCTACAGATACGCAGTATTTT. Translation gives CASSHQPTDTQYF.

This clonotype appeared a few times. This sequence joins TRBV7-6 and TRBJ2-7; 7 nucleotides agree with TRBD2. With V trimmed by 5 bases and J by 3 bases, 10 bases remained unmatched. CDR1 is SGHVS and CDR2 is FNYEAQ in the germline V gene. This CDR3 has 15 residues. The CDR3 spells CASSPPAPSGYEQYF. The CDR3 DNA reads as TGTGCCAGCAGCCCCCCAGCACCTAGCGGCTACGAGCAGTACTTC.

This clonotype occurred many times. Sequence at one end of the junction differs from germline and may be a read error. The DNA of the CDR3 is TGTGCCAGCAGTTTTTCCTCCCACGAGCAGTACTTC. Encoded protein: CASSFSSHEQYF. The chain is built from TRBV12-3 or TRBV12-4 and TRBJ2-7; D is unresolved. The CDR3 runs 12 residues.

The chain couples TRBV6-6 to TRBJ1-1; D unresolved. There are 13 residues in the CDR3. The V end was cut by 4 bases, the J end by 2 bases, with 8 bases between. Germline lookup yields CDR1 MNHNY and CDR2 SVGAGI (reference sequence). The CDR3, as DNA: TGTGCCAGCAGTTCTCTCAGCAACACTGAAGCTTTCTTT. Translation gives CASSSLSNTEAFF.

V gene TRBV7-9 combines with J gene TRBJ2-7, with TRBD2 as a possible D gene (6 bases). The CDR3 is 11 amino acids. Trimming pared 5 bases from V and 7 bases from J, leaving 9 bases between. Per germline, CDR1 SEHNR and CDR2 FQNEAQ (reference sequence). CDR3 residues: CASSGTEEQYF. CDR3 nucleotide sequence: TGTGCCAGCAGCGGGACTGAGGAGCAGTACTTC.

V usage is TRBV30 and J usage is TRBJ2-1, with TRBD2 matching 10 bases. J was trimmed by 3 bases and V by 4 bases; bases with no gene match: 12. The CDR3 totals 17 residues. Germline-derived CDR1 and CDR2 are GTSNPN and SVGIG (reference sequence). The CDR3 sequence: CAWTIGTSERVYNEQFF. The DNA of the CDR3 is TGTGCCTGGACTATCGGGACTAGCGAGAGAGTCTACAATGAGCAGTTCTTC.

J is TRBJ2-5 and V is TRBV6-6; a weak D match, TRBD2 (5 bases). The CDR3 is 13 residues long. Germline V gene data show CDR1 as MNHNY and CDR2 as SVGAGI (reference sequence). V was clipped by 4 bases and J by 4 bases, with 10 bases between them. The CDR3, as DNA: TGTGCCAGCAGTTCTACAGAGGGAGAGACCCAGTACTTC. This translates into CASSSTEGETQYF.

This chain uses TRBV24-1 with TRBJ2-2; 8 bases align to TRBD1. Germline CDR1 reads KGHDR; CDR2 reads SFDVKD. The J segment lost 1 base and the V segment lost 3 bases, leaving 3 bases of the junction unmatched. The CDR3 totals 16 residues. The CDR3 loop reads CATSDQGQENTGELFF. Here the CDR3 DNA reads TGTGCCACCAGTGATCAGGGACAGGAGAACACCGGGGAGCTGTTTTTT.

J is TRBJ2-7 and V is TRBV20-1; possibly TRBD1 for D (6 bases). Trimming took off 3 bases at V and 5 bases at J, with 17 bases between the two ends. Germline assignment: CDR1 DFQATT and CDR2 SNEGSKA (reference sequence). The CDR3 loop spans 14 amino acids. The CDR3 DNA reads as TGCAGTGCTAGTGCCCCAGGGGATCTCGACGAGCAGTACTTC. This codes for CSASAPGDLDEQYF.

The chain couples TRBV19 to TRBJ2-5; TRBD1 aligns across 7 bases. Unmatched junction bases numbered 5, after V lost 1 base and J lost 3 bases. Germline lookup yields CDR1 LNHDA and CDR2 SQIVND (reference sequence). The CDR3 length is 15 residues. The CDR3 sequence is CASSIVSTGEETQYF. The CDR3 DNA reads TGTGCCAGTAGTATAGTGAGTACAGGGGAAGAGACCCAGTACTTC. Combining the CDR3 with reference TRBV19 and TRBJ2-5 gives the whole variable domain DGGITQSPKYLFRKEGQNVTLSCEQNLNHDAMYWYRQDPGQGLRLIYYSQIVNDFQKGDIAEGYSVSREKKESFPLTVTSAQKNPTAFYLCASSIVSTGEETQYFGPGTRLLVL.

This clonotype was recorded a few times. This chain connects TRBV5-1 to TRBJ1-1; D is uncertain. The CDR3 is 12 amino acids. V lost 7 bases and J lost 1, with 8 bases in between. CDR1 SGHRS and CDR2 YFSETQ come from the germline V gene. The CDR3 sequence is CASGYGNTEAFF. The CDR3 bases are TGCGCCAGCGGGTACGGGAACACTGAAGCTTTCTTT.

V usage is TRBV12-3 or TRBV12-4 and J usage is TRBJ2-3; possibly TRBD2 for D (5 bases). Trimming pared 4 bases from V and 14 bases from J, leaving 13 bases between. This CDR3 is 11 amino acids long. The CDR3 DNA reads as TGTGCCAGCAGTTACCTGTCAGGACTGTATTTT. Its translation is CASSYLSGLYF.

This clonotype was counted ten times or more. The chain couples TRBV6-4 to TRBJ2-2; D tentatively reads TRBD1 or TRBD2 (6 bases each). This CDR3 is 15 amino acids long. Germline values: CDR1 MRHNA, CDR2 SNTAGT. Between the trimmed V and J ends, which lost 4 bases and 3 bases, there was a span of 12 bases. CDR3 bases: TGTGCCAGCAGTGCAACGGGGGCGGACACCGGGGAGCTGTTTTTT. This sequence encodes CASSATGADTGELFF.

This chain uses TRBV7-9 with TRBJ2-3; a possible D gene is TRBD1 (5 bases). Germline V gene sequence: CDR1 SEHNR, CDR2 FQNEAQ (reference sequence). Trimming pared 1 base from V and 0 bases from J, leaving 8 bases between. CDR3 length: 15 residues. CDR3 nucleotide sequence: TGTGCCAGCAGCTTAGGACAGCTTAGCACAGATACGCAGTATTTT. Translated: CASSLGQLSTDTQYF.

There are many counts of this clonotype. The CDR3 nucleotides are TGTGCCAGCAGCCTCCTCAGCGGGGACGATGAGCAGTTCTTC. It yields the protein CASSLLSGDDEQFF. The chain carries TRBV4-2 and TRBJ2-1, with 7 bases that match TRBD2. Germline lookup yields CDR1 LGHNA and CDR2 YNFKEQ. J lost 8 bases, V lost 4 bases, and 8 bases had no gene match. The CDR3 runs 14 residues.

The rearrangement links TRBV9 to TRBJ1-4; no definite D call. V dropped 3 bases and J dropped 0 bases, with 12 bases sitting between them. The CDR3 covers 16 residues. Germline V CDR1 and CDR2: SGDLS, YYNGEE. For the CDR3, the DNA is TGTGCCAGCAGCGGGACGAAATTTGCAACTAATGAAAAACTGTTTTTT. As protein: CASSGTKFATNEKLFF.

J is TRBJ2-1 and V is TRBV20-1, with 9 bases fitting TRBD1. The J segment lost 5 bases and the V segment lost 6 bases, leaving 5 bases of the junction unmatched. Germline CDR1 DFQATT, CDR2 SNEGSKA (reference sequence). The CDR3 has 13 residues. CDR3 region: CSARDRDDNEQFF. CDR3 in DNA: TGCAGTGCCCGGGACAGGGACGACAATGAGCAGTTCTTC.

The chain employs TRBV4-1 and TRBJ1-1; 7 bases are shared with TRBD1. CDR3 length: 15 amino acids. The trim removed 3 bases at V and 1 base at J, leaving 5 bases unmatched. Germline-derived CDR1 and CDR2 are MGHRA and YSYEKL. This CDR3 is CASSHQTGRNTEAFF. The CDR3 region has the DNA TGCGCCAGCAGCCACCAGACAGGGAGGAACACTGAAGCTTTCTTT.

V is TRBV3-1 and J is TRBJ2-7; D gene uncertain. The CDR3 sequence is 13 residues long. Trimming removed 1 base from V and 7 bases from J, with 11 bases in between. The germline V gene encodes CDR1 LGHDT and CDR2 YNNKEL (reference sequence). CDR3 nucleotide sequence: TGTGCCAGCAGCCAAGGAACAGTGGGGGAGCAGTACTTC. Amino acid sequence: CASSQGTVGEQYF.

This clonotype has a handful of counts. The CDR3 coding sequence is TGCACCAGCAGCTCAGACCCCACAGATACGCAGTATTTT. This encodes CTSSSDPTDTQYF. The chain joins TRBV1 to TRBJ2-3. TRBV1 is deemed a pseudogene. There are 13 residues in the CDR3.

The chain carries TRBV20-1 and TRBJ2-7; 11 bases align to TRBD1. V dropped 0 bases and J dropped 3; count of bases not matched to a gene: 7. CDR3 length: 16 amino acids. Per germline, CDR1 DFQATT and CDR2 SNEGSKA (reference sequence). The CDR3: CSARDLYGTGGYEQYF. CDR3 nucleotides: TGCAGTGCTAGAGATCTATACGGGACAGGGGGCTACGAGCAGTACTTC.